Detailed here is one T cell receptor beta chain. Only in-frame clones appear in the TCRdb table, and some are missing; sequencing was by immunoSEQ multiplex PCR. The sample yields about 60,000 clones, about 92% seen once. These data belong to a study of T cell changes during pregnancy in multiple sclerosis. This sequence originates from a female donor with multiple sclerosis, enrolled in a pregnancy study. The starting material was peripheral blood, obtained in the first trimester of pregnancy.

The CDR3 spells CASSPGSAEAFF. The CDR3 DNA is TGTGCCAGCAGCCCCGGGAGTGCTGAAGCTTTCTTT. The chain couples TRBV7-8 to TRBJ1-1; D remains unclear. Trimming removed 5 bases at V and 6 bases at J, with 10 bases between. The germline CDR1 and CDR2 sequences are SGHVS and FQNEAQ. The CDR3 is made up of 12 amino acids.